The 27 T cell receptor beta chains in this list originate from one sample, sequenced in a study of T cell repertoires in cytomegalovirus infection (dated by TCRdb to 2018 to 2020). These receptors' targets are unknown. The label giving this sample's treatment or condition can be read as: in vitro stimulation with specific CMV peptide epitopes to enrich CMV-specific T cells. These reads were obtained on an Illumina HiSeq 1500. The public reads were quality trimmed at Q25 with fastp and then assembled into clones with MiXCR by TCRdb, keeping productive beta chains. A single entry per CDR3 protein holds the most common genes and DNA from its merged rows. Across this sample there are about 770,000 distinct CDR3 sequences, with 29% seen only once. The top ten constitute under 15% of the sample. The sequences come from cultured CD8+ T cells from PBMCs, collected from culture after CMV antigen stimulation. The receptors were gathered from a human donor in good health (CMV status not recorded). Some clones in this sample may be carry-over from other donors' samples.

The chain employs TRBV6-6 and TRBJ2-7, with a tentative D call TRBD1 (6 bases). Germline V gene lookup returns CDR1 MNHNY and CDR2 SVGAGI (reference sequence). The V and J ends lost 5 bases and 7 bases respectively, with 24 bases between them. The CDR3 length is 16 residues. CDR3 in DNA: TGTGCCAGCAGTCCCATGGACAGATTTCCCTTTAGGGAGCAGTACTTC. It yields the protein CASSPMDRFPFREQYF.

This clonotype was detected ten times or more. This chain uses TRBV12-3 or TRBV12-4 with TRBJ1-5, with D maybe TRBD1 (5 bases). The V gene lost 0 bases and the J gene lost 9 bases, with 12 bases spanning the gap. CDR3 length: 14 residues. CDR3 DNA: TGTGCCAGCAGTTTAGCGCCCGGGGGGGGGCCCCAGCATTTT. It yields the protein CASSLAPGGGPQHF.

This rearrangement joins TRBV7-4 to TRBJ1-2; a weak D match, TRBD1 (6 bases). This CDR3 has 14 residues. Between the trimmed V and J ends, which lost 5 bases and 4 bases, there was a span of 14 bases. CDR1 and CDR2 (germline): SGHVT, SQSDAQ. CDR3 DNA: TGTGCCAGCAGCCAAGGGAGGGGGATCTATGGCTACACCTTC. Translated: CASSQGRGIYGYTF.

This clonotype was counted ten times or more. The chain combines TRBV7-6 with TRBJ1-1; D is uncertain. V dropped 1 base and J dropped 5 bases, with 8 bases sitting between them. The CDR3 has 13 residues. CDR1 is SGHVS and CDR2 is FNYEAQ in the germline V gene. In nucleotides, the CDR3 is TGTGCCAGCAGCTTAGGGGTACTGACTGAAGCTTTCTTT. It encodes CASSLGVLTEAFF.

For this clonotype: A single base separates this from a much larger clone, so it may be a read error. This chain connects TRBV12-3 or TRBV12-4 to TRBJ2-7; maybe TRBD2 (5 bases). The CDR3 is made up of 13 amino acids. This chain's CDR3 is CTSSPAGVYEQYF. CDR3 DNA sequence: TGTACCAGCAGTCCAGCCGGGGTCTACGAGCAGTACTTC.

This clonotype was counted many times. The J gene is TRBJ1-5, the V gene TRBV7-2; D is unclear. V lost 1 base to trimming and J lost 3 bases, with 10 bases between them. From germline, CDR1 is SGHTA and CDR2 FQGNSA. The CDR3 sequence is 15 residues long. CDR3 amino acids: CASSLDPGLNQPQHF. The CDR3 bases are TGTGCCAGCAGCTTAGACCCCGGGCTCAATCAGCCCCAGCATTTT.

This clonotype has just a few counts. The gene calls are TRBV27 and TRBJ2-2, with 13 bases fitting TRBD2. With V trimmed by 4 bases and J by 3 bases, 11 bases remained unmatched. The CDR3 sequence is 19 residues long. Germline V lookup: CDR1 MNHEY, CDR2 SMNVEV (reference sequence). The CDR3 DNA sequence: TGTGCCAGCAGTTACCGGTCTACTAGCGGGGGGGGGGACACCGGGGAGCTGTTTTTT. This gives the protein CASSYRSTSGGGDTGELFF.

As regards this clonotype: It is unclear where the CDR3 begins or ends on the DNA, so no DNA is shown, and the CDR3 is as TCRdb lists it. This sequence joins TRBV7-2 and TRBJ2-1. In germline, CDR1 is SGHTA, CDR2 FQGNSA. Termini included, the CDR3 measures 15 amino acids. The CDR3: CASSLWGDGSNEQSF.

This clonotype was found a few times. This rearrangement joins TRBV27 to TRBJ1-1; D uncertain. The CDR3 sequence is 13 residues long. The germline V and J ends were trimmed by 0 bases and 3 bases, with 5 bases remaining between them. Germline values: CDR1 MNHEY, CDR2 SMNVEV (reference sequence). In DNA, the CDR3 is TGTGCCAGCAGTTTATCGCGACACACTGAAGCTTTCTTT. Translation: CASSLSRHTEAFF.

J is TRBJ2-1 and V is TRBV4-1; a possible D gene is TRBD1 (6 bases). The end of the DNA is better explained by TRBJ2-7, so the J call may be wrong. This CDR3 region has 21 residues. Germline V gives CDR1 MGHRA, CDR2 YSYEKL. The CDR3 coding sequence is TGCGCCAGCAGCCAAACTCTATCCGGAGCAGGGGACGGTAGCTCCTACAATGAGCAGTACTTC. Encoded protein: CASSQTLSGAGDGSSYNEQYF.

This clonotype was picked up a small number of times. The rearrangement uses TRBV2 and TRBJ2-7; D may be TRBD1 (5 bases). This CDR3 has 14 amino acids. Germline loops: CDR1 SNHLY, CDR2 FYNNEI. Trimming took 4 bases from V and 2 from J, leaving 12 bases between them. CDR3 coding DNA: TGTGCCAGCAGTGGTCTGGGGCCTCCCTACGAGCAGTACTTC. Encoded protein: CASSGLGPPYEQYF.

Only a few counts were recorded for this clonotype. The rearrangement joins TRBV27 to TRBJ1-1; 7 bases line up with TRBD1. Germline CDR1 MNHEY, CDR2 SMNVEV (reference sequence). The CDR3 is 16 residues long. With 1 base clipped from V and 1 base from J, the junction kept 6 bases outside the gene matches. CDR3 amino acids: CASSLYRGPKNTEAFF. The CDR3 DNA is TGTGCCAGCAGTTTATACAGGGGACCAAAGAACACTGAAGCTTTCTTT.

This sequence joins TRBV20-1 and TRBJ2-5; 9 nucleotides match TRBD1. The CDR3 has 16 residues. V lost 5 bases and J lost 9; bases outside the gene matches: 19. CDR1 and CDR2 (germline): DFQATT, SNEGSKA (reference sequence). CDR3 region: CSAPLPGQGIAGAQYF. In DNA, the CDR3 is TGCAGTGCTCCCTTGCCGGGACAGGGAATCGCAGGGGCCCAGTACTTC.

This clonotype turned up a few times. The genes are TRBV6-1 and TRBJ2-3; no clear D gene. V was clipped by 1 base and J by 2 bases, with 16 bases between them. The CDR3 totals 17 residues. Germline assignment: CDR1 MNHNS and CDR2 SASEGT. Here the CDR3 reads CASSEEALRHFTDTQYF. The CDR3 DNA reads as TGTGCCAGCAGTGAAGAGGCACTCCGTCACTTCACAGATACGCAGTATTTT.

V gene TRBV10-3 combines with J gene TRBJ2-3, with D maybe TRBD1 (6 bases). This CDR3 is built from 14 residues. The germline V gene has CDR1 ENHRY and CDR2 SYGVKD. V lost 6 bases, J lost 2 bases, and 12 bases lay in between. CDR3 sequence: CAISDRTDTDTQYF. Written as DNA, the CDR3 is TGTGCCATCAGCGACAGGACGGACACAGATACGCAGTATTTT.

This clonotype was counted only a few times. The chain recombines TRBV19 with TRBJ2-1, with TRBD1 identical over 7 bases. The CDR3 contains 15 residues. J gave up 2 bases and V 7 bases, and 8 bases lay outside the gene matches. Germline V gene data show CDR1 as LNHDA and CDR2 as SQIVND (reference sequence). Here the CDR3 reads CASTLTGVAYNEQFF. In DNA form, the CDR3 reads TGTGCCAGTACCCTTACAGGGGTAGCCTACAATGAGCAGTTCTTC. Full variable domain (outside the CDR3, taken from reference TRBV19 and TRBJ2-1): DGGITQSPKYLFRKEGQNVTLSCEQNLNHDAMYWYRQDPGQGLRLIYYSQIVNDFQKGDIAEGYSVSREKKESFPLTVTSAQKNPTAFYLCASTLTGVAYNEQFFGPGTRLTVL.

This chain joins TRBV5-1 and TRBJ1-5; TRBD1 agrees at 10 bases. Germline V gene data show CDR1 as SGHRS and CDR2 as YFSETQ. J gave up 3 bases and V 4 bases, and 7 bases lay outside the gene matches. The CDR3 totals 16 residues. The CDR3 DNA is TGCGCCAGCAGCCAAGGGACAGGGGCTGTCAATCAGCCCCAGCATTTT. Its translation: CASSQGTGAVNQPQHF.

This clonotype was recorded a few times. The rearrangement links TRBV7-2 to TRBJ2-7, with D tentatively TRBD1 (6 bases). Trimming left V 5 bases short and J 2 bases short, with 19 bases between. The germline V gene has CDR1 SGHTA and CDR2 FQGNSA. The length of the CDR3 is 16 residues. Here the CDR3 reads CASSPDDRPKPYEQYV. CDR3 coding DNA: TGTGCCAGCAGCCCCGATGACAGGCCTAAACCCTACGAGCAGTACGTC.

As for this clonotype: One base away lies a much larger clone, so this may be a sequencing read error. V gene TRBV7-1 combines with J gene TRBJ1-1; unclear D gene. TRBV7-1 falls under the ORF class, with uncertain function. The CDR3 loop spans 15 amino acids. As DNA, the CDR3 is TGTGCCAACAGCTATGTCGGTGAGGCGGTGTCTGAAGCTTTCTTT. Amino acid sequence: CANSYVGEAVSEAFF.

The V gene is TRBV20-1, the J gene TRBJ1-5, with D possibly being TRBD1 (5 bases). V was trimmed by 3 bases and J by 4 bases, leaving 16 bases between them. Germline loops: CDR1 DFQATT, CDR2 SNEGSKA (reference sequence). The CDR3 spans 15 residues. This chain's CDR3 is CSARYRGSRNQPQHF. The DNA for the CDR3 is TGCAGTGCTAGGTATAGGGGCAGTCGGAATCAGCCCCAGCATTTT.

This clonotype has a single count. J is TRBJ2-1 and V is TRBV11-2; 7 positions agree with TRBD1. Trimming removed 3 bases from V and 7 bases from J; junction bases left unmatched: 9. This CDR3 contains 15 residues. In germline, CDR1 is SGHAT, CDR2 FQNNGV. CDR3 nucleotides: TGTGCCAGCAGCTTGGGACAGCGCCTCCTAAATGAGCAGTTCTTC. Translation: CASSLGQRLLNEQFF.

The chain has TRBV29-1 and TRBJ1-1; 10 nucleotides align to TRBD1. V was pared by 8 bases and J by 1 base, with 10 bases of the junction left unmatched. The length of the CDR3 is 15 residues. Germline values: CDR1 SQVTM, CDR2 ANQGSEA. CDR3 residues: CSLQPGQGSNTEAFF. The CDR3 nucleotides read TGCAGCCTACAACCGGGACAGGGGTCGAACACTGAAGCTTTCTTT.

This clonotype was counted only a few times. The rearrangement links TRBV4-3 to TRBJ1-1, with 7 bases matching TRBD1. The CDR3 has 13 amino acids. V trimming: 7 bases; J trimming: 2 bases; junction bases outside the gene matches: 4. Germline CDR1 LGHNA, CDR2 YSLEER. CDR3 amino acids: CASTRQGNTEAFF. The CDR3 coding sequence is TGCGCCAGCACTCGACAGGGTAACACTGAAGCTTTCTTT.

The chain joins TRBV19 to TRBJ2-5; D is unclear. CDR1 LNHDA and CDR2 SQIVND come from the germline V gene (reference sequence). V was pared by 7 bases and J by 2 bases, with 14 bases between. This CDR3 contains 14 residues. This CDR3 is CASNETPVQETQYF. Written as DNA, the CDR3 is TGTGCCAGTAACGAGACACCCGTTCAAGAGACCCAGTACTTC. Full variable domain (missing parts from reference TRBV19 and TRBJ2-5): DGGITQSPKYLFRKEGQNVTLSCEQNLNHDAMYWYRQDPGQGLRLIYYSQIVNDFQKGDIAEGYSVSREKKESFPLTVTSAQKNPTAFYLCASNETPVQETQYFGPGTRLLVL.

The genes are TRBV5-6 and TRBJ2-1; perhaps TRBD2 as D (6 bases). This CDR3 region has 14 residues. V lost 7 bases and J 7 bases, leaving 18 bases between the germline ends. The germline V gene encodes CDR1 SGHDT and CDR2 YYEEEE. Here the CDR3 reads CASVSGTPRNEQFF. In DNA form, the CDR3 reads TGTGCCAGCGTTAGCGGCACCCCAAGGAATGAGCAGTTCTTC.

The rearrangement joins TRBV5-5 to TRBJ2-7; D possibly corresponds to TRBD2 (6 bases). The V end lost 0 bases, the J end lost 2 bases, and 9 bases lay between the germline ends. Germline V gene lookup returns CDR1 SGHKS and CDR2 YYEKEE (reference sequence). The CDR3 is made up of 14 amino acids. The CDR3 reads CASSLDGGTYEQYV. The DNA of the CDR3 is TGTGCCAGCAGCTTGGATGGAGGGACCTACGAGCAGTACGTC.

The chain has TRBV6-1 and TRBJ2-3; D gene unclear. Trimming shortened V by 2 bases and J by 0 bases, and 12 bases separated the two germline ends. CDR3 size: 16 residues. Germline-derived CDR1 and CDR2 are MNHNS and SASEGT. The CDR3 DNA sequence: TGTGCCAGCAGTGAAACGGGCTTCGCTAGCACAGATACGCAGTATTTT. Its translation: CASSETGFASTDTQYF.